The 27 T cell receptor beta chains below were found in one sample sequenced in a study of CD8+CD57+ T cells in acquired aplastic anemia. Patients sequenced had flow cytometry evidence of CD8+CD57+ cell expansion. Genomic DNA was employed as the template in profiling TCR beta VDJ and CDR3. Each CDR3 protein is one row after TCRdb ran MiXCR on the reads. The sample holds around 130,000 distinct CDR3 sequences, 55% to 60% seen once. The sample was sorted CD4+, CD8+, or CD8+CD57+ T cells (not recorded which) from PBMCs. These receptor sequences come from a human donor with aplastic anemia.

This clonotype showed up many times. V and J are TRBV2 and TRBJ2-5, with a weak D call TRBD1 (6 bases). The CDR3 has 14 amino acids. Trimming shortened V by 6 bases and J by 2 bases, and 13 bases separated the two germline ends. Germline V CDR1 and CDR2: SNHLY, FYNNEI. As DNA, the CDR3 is TGTGCCAGCAGGTACAGGGATGGGCAAGAGACCCAGTACTTC. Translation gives CASRYRDGQETQYF.

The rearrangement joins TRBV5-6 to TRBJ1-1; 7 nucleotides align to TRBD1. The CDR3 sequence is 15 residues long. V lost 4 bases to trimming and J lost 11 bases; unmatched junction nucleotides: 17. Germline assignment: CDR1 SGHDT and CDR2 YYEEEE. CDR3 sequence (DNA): TGTGCCAGCAGCCCTGGGACAGCCAGGGCCGAAGCGGCTTTCTTT. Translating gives CASSPGTARAEAAFF.

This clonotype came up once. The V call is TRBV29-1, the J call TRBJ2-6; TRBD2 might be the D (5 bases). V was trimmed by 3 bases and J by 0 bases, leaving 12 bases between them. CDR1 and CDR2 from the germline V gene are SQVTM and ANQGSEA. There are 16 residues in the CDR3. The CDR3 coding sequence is TGCAGCGTTGAGGTAGCGAGTTACTCTGGGGCCAACGTCCTGACTTTC. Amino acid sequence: CSVEVASYSGANVLTF.

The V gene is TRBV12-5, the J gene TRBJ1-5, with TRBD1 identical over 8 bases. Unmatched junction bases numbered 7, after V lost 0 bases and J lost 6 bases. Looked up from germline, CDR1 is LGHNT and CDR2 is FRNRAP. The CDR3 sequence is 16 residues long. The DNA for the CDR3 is TGTGCTAGTGGTTTGGTACGGGCAGGGGGCGTTCAGCCCCAGCATTTT. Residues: CASGLVRAGGVQPQHF.

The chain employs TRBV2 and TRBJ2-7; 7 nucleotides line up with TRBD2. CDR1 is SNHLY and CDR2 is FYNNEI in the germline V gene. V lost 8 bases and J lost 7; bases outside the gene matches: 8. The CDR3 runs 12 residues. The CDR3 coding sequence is TGTGCCAGCCGGGACTACCTAGTGGAGCAGTACTTC. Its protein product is CASRDYLVEQYF.

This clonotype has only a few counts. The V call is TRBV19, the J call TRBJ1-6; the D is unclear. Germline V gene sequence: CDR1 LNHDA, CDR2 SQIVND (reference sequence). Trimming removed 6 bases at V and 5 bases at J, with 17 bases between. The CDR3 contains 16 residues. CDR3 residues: CASSPRWTANNSPLHF. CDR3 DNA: TGTGCCAGTAGCCCTAGATGGACGGCTAATAATTCACCCCTCCACTTT.

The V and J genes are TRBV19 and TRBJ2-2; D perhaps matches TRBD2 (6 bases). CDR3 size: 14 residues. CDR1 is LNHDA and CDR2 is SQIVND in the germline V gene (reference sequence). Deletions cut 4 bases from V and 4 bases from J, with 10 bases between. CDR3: CASSNLGGTGELFF. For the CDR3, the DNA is TGTGCCAGTAGTAATCTCGGGGGCACCGGGGAGCTGTTTTTT.

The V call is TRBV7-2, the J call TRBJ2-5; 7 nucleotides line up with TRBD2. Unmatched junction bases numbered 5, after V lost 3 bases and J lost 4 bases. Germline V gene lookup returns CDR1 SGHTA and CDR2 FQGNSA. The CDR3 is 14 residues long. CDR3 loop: CASSLGGFGETQYF. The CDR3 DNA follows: TGTGCCAGCAGCTTGGGAGGGTTTGGAGAGACCCAGTACTTC.

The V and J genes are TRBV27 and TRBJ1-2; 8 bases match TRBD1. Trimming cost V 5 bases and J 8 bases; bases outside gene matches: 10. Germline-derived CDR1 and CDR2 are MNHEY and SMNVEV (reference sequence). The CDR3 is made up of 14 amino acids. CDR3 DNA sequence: TGTGCCAGCAGTCCCAACCCGGACAGGGAGGGCTACACCTTC. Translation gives CASSPNPDREGYTF.

The CDR3 loop reads CATGSTGNEQFF. Here the CDR3 DNA reads TGTGCCACCGGATCTACCGGCAATGAGCAGTTCTTC. This chain joins TRBV10-3 and TRBJ2-1; D unresolved. From germline, CDR1 is ENHRY and CDR2 SYGVKD. The V end lost 10 bases, the J end lost 6 bases, and 13 bases lay between the germline ends. The CDR3 has 12 amino acids.

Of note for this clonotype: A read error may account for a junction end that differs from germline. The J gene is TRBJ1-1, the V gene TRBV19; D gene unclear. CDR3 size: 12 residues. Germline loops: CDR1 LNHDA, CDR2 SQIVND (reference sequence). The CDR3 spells CSSIIGGTEAFF. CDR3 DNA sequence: TGTTCCAGTATTATCGGAGGGACTGAAGCTTTCTTT.

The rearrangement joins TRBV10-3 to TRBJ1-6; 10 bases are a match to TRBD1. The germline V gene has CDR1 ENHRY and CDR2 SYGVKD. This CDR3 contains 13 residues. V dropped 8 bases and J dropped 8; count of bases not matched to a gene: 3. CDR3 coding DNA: TGTGCCATCGGCGGGACAGGGGATTCACCCCTCCACTTT. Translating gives CAIGGTGDSPLHF.

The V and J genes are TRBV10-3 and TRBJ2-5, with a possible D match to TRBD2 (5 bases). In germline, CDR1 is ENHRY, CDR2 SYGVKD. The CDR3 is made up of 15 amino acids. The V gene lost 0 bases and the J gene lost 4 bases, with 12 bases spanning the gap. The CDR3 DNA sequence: TGTGCCATCAGTGAGTCGACCGGGATTGGAGAGACCCAGTACTTC. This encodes CAISESTGIGETQYF.

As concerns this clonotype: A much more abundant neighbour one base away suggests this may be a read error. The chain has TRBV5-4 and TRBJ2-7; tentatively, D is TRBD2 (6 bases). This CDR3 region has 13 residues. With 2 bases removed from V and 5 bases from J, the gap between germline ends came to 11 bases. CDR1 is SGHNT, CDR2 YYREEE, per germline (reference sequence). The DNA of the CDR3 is TGTGCCAGCAGCTTTGGTGGGGGGAACGAGCAGTACTTC. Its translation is CASSFGGGNEQYF.

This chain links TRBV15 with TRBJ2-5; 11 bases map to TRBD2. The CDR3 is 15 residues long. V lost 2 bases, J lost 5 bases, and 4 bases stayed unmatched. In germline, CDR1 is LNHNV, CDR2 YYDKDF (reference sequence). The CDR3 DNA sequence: TGTGCCACCAGCAGACCCCTAGCGGGAGGCGAGACCCAGTACTTC. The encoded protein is CATSRPLAGGETQYF.

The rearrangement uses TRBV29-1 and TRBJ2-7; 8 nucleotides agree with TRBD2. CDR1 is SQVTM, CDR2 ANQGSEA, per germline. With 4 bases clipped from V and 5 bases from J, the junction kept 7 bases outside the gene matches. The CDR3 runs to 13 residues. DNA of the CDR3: TGCAGCGTTGTAGGCGGGAGGTTTAACGAGCAGTACTTC. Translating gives CSVVGGRFNEQYF.

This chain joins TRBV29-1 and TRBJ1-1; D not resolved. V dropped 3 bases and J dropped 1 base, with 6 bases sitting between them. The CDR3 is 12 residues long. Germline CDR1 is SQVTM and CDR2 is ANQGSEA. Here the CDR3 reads CSVDGTNTEAFF. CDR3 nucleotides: TGCAGCGTTGATGGCACGAACACTGAAGCTTTCTTT.

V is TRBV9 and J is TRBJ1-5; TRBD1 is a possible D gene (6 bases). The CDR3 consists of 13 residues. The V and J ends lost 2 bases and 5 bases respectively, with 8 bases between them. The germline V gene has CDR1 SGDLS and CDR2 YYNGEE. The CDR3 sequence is CASSVDSDQPQHF. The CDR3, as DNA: TGTGCCAGCAGCGTGGACAGTGATCAGCCCCAGCATTTT.

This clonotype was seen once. The CDR3 region is CSARLGYRGEQYF. The CDR3 nucleotides are TGCAGTGCTAGATTGGGGTACCGGGGCGAGCAGTACTTC. The chain has TRBV20-1 and TRBJ2-7; weak D call: TRBD2 (5 bases). CDR3 size: 13 residues. V was shortened by 2 bases and J by 6 bases, with 14 bases between the two germline ends. The germline V gene encodes CDR1 DFQATT and CDR2 SNEGSKA (reference sequence).

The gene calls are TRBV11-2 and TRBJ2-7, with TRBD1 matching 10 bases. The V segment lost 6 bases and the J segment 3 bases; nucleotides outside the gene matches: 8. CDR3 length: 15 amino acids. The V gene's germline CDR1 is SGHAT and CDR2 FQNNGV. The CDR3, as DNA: TGTGCCAGCAGGGGGGACAGGGGAATTTACTACGAGCAGTACTTC. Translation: CASRGDRGIYYEQYF.

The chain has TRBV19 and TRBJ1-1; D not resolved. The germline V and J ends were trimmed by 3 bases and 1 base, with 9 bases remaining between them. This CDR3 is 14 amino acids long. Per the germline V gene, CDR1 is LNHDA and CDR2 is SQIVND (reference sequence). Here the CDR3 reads CASSIGRANTEAFF. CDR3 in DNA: TGTGCCAGTAGTATCGGGAGGGCGAACACTGAAGCTTTCTTT.

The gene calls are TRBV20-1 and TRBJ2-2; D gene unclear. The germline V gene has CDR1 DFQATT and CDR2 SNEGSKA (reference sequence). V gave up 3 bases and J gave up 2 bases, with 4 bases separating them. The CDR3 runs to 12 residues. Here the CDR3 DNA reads TGCAGTGCTAGGGTCAACACCGGGGAGCTGTTTTTT. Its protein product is CSARVNTGELFF.

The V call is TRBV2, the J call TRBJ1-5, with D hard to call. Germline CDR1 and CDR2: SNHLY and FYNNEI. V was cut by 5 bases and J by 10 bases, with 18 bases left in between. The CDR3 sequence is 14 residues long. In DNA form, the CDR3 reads TGTGCCAGCAGTTACTCGGTGGGAGGAAATCCCCAGCATTTT. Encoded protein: CASSYSVGGNPQHF. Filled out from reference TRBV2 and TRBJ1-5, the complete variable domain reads EPEVTQTPSHQVTQMGQEVILRCVPISNHLYFYWYRQILGQKVEFLVSFYNNEISEKSEIFDDQFSVERPDGSNFTLKIRSTKLEDSAMYFCASSYSVGGNPQHFGDGTRLSIL.

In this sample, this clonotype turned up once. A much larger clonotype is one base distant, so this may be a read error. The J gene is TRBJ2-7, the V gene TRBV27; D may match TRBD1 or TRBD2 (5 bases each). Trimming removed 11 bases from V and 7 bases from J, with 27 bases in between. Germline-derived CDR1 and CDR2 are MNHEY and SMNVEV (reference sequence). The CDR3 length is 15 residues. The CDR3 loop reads CAGNSRVRGRLEQYF. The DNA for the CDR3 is TGTGCCGGCAACTCAAGGGTTCGGGGACGCCTGGAGCAGTACTTC.

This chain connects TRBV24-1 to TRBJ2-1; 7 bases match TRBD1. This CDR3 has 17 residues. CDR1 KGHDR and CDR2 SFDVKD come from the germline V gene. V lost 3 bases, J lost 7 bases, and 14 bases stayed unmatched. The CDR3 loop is CATSDPPTGSGLNEQFF. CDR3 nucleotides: TGTGCCACCAGTGATCCACCGACAGGGTCGGGATTAAATGAGCAGTTCTTC.

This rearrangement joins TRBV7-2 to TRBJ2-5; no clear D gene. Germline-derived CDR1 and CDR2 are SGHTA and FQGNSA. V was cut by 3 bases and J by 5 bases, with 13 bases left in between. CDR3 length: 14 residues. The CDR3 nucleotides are TGTGCCAGCAGCTTTATCGCAGTGGTGGAGACCCAGTACTTC. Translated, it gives CASSFIAVVETQYF.

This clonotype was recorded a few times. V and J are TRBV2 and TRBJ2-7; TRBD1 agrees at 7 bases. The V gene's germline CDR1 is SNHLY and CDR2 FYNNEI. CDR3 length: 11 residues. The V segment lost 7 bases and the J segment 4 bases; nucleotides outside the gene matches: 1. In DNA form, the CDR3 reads TGTGCCAGCATACAGGGGTACGAGCAGTACTTC. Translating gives CASIQGYEQYF.